The rows below give T cell receptor beta chains drawn from one sample of a study of cytotoxic CD8 clonotypes in ibrutinib-treated CLL. Method: immunoSEQ multiplex PCR; TCRdb's copy keeps in-frame clones and lacks some. The sample carries about 63,000 clones, roughly 57% recorded once. Source: PBMCs, taken after 12 months of ibrutinib treatment. The origin of the receptors is a human donor with chronic lymphocytic leukemia. Both conserved end residues are part of each CDR3. D genes are given only for firm matches. Clone size is given for some rows only: seen once, a few or many times, or a class if the clone is expanded.

clone size: few
V gene: TRBV6-1
D gene: TRBD2
J gene: TRBJ2-5
CDR3 DNA: TGTGCCAGCAGTGAAGCTCCTAGCGGGGGGCAGAAAGAGACCCAGTACTTC
CDR3 protein: CASSEAPSGGQKETQYF

clone size: NA
V gene: TRBV7-2
D gene: NA
J gene: TRBJ2-1
CDR3 DNA: TGTGCCAGCAGCCCGGGGCTCAGAGGTGAGCAGTTCTTC
CDR3 protein: CASSPGLRGEQFF

clone size: NA
V gene: TRBV6-1
D gene: NA
J gene: TRBJ2-1
CDR3 DNA: TGTGCCAGCAGTTCCCGCGAGCGGTTCAATGAGCAGTTCTTC
CDR3 protein: CASSSRERFNEQFF

clone size: few
V gene: TRBV28
D gene: NA
J gene: TRBJ1-1
CDR3 DNA: TGTGCCAGCACCTGGGTAGGCGCCACTGAAGCTTTCTTT
CDR3 protein: CASTWVGATEAFF

clone size: few
V gene: TRBV6-1
D gene: NA
J gene: TRBJ1-5
CDR3 DNA: TGTGCCAGCAGTGAAGCGCTTTGGGGGAACGGGCCCCAGCATTTT
CDR3 protein: CASSEALWGNGPQHF

clone size: few
V gene: TRBV5-1
D gene: NA
J gene: TRBJ2-3
CDR3 DNA: TGCGCCAGCAGCTCAACACTGGGAGATACGCAGTATTTT
CDR3 protein: CASSSTLGDTQYF

clone size: NA
V gene: TRBV4-2
D gene: NA
J gene: TRBJ1-3
CDR3 DNA: TGTGCCAGCAGCCCCCGCTTAGGTGGAAACACCATATATTTT
CDR3 protein: CASSPRLGGNTIYF

clone size: NA
V gene: TRBV5-6
D gene: TRBD2
J gene: TRBJ2-1
CDR3 DNA: TGTGCCAGCAGCTTGGTTGTAGCGGGAGGGCCTGGGGAGCAGTTCTTC
CDR3 protein: CASSLVVAGGPGEQFF

clone size: once
V gene: TRBV5-1
D gene: NA
J gene: TRBJ2-4
CDR3 DNA: TGCGCCAGCAGCCCCCTTCTCCGGGTTACCAAAAACATTCAGTACTTC
CDR3 protein: CASSPLLRVTKNIQYF

clone size: few
V gene: TRBV6-1
D gene: NA
J gene: TRBJ2-7
CDR3 DNA: TGTGCCAGCAGCTTGTGGGGTGAGGGTTACGAGCAGTACTTC
CDR3 protein: CASSLWGEGYEQYF